Each of the 29 T cell receptor beta chains below was sequenced from the same sample in a study of T cells after yellow fever vaccination. TCRdb re-called the 5' RACE reads with MiXCR, one entry per CDR3 protein. The sample lists 300,000 to 400,000 distinct CDR3 sequences, roughly 9.4% seen once, with roughly 17% in the top ten. The sample was PBMCs, taken on the day of the first yellow fever vaccination. These receptors all stem from a man younger than 35 who received the YFV17D yellow fever vaccine.

This chain uses TRBV5-1 with TRBJ2-5; the match to TRBD1 covers 11 bases. The ends lost 0 bases at V and 3 bases at J; junction bases unmatched: 4. The CDR3 length is 16 residues. Germline values: CDR1 SGHRS, CDR2 YFSETQ. CDR3 bases: TGCGCCAGCAGCTTGGCCGGGACAGGGGGAGAAGAGACCCAGTACTTC. Its translation: CASSLAGTGGEETQYF.

This clonotype has just a few counts. The chain links TRBV6-1 to TRBJ2-7; 8 bases align to TRBD2. The germline V gene encodes CDR1 MNHNS and CDR2 SASEGT. The CDR3 is made up of 15 amino acids. J lost 4 bases, V lost 6 bases, and 11 bases had no gene match. CDR3 DNA: TGTGCCAGCAGCCGTCTAGCGGGTGGTCGGTACGAGCAGTACGTC. Protein: CASSRLAGGRYEQYV.

This clonotype came up many times. The chain links TRBV6-5 to TRBJ1-3; no definite D call. The germline V gene encodes CDR1 MNHEY and CDR2 SVGAGI. V was cut by 0 bases and J by 2 bases, with 8 bases left in between. This CDR3 region has 15 residues. CDR3 in amino acids: CASSYSGYPGNTIYF. In DNA, the CDR3 is TGTGCCAGCAGTTACTCGGGTTACCCTGGAAACACCATATATTTT.

This clonotype was seen more than once but under ten times. V is TRBV5-1 and J is TRBJ1-1, with D tentatively TRBD1 (6 bases). Germline V gene data show CDR1 as SGHRS and CDR2 as YFSETQ. Between the trimmed V and J ends, which lost 0 bases and 0 bases, there was a span of 12 bases. The CDR3 is 16 amino acids. CDR3 amino acids: CASSLVGGSLNTEAFF. In DNA form, the CDR3 reads TGCGCCAGCAGCTTGGTTGGGGGCAGTTTGAACACTGAAGCTTTCTTT.

This clonotype has only a few counts. J is TRBJ2-7 and V is TRBV4-1; tentatively, D is TRBD1 (6 bases). Per germline, CDR1 MGHRA and CDR2 YSYEKL. This CDR3 region has 18 residues. The V and J ends lost 4 bases and 5 bases respectively, with 27 bases between them. The CDR3 DNA sequence: TGCGCCAGCAGCCCGCTTCCATCGACAGGCACCGTTTTTGACGAGCAGTACTTC. It codes for CASSPLPSTGTVFDEQYF.

The chain links TRBV27 to TRBJ1-6, with D possibly TRBD1 on 5 matching bases. This CDR3 is built from 15 residues. The V gene's germline CDR1 is MNHEY and CDR2 SMNVEV (reference sequence). Trimming left V 7 bases short and J 9 bases short, with 19 bases between. The CDR3 DNA reads TGTGCCAGCACTATATTCCAGGGTTTCGCTTCACCCCTCCACTTT. Protein: CASTIFQGFASPLHF.

This clonotype was found many times. This chain connects TRBV20-1 to TRBJ1-1; D is ambiguous. Trimming removed 2 bases at V and 2 bases at J, with 9 bases between. CDR3 size: 13 residues. Germline V gene data show CDR1 as DFQATT and CDR2 as SNEGSKA (reference sequence). CDR3 in DNA: TGCAGTGCTAGATACCCCTTAAACACTGAAGCTTTCTTT. It translates to CSARYPLNTEAFF.

This clonotype was found many times. The chain recombines TRBV15 with TRBJ1-2; D is uncertain. Germline values: CDR1 LNHNV, CDR2 YYDKDF (reference sequence). This CDR3 is 17 amino acids long. V was trimmed by 0 bases and J by 1 base, leaving 15 bases between them. The CDR3 coding sequence is TGTGCCACCAGCAGAGATTTCGGGTCTGTCTTTAACTATGGCTACACCTTC. This translates into CATSRDFGSVFNYGYTF.

Only a few counts were recorded for this clonotype. The genes are TRBV24-1 and TRBJ2-3; D is undetermined. Trimming removed 3 bases from V and 6 bases from J, with 12 bases in between. Germline CDR1 reads KGHDR; CDR2 reads SFDVKD. The CDR3 covers 14 residues. The CDR3 spells CATSDPHTDDTQYF. The CDR3 bases are TGTGCCACCAGTGATCCTCACACCGACGATACGCAGTATTTT.

The CDR3 region is CASSLRRTSGSQETQYF. CDR3 coding DNA: TGCGCCAGCAGCTTAAGGAGGACTAGCGGTAGCCAAGAGACCCAGTACTTC. The V and J genes are TRBV5-1 and TRBJ2-5; 10 nucleotides agree with TRBD2. The CDR3 runs 17 residues. V lost 2 bases and J lost 1; bases outside the gene matches: 8. From germline, CDR1 is SGHRS and CDR2 YFSETQ.

This clonotype has more than one count but fewer than ten. The gene calls are TRBV5-1 and TRBJ2-1, with unresolved D. Germline V gene sequence: CDR1 SGHRS, CDR2 YFSETQ. The CDR3 is made up of 15 amino acids. V gave up 4 bases and J gave up 0 bases, with 11 bases separating them. In DNA, the CDR3 is TGCGCCAGCAGCGATGGAAAAAGCTCCTACAATGAGCAGTTCTTC. Protein sequence: CASSDGKSSYNEQFF.

The rearrangement uses TRBV7-2 and TRBJ1-2; D gene ambiguous. CDR1 is SGHTA, CDR2 FQGNSA, per germline. V was clipped by 1 base and J by 0 bases, with 6 bases between them. The CDR3 spans 14 residues. As DNA, the CDR3 is TGTGCCAGCAGCTTAGGAAAAGCTAACTATGGCTACACCTTC. The encoded protein is CASSLGKANYGYTF. Combining the CDR3 with reference TRBV7-2 and TRBJ1-2 gives the whole variable domain GAGVSQSPSNKVTEKGKDVELRCDPISGHTALYWYRQSLGQGLEFLIYFQGNSAPDKSGLPSDRFSAERTGGSVSTLTIQRTQQEDSAVYLCASSLGKANYGYTFGSGTRLTVV.

The table lists this clonotype with a few counts. The rearrangement links TRBV20-1 to TRBJ1-5; 9 nucleotides match TRBD1. Trimming took 6 bases from V and 7 from J; bases not matched to a gene: 10. Germline V CDR1 and CDR2: DFQATT, SNEGSKA (reference sequence). CDR3 length equals 14 residues. The CDR3 is CSATGTGFNQPQHF. The CDR3 DNA is TGCAGTGCAACCGGGACAGGGTTTAACCAGCCCCAGCATTTT.

This clonotype turned up a few times. The chain couples TRBV12-3 or TRBV12-4 to TRBJ1-2; D not resolved. V was cut by 2 bases and J by 5 bases, with 12 bases left in between. CDR3 length: 14 residues. CDR3: CASSLSAVAYGYTF. The CDR3 coding sequence is TGTGCCAGCAGTTTAAGTGCAGTCGCTTATGGCTACACCTTC.

The chain carries TRBV19 and TRBJ2-5; 11 bases align to TRBD2. This CDR3 region has 16 residues. The V gene's germline CDR1 is LNHDA and CDR2 SQIVND (reference sequence). V shed 0 bases, J shed 2 bases, and the junction held 2 bases outside the gene matches. The CDR3 nucleotides read TGTGCCAGTAGTATAGAGGCTAGCGGGGGGCAAGAGACCCAGTACTTC. It yields the protein CASSIEASGGQETQYF.

This clonotype was counted a few times. The CDR3 region is CASSIRGTSSYEQYV. The CDR3 DNA reads as TGTGCCAGCAGCATCAGGGGCACAAGCTCCTACGAGCAGTACGTC. This chain uses TRBV6-1 with TRBJ2-7; a possible D gene is TRBD1 (6 bases). The ends were cut back, 6 bases at V and 0 bases at J, with 15 bases in the middle. Germline values: CDR1 MNHNS, CDR2 SASEGT. The CDR3 runs to 15 residues.

The rearrangement joins TRBV11-2 to TRBJ1-2; TRBD1 matches at 7 bases. V trimming: 6 bases; J trimming: 7 bases; junction bases outside the gene matches: 20. This CDR3 comprises 17 residues. Germline CDR1 and CDR2: SGHAT and FQNNGV. Written as DNA, the CDR3 is TGTGCCAGCAGAATACTCCGGGACAGAAGGGGTCTTGGTGGCTACACCTTC. It encodes CASRILRDRRGLGGYTF. The variable domain in full, completed from reference TRBV11-2 and TRBJ1-2, reads EAGVAQSPRYKIIEKRQSVAFWCNPISGHATLYWYQQILGQGPKLLIQFQNNGVVDDSQLPKDRFSAERLKGVDSTLKIQPAKLEDSAVYLCASRILRDRRGLGGYTFGSGTRLTVV.

This clonotype was observed at least ten times. The chain links TRBV5-1 to TRBJ1-1; D call uncertain. Germline V gives CDR1 SGHRS, CDR2 YFSETQ. Trimming removed 3 bases at V and 1 base at J, with 13 bases between. The CDR3 contains 15 residues. Here the CDR3 DNA reads TGCGCCAGCAGCTATGGGTCCGCTCCGAACACTGAAGCTTTCTTT. As protein: CASSYGSAPNTEAFF.

About this clonotype itself: Germline is not matched at one junction end, which may reflect a read error. The rearrangement uses TRBV12-3 or TRBV12-4 and TRBJ2-2; 12 bases line up with TRBD2. This CDR3 has 19 residues. CDR3 nucleotide sequence: TGTGCCATCAGTTCTTCCCCCATGACTAGCGGGGGATGGACCGGGGAGCTGTTTTTT. Protein product: CAISSSPMTSGGWTGELFF.

This clonotype was seen only a few times. The rearrangement links TRBV11-2 to TRBJ2-3; 7 nucleotides align to TRBD1. Germline lookup yields CDR1 SGHAT and CDR2 FQNNGV. The CDR3 sequence is 16 residues long. V trimming: 5 bases; J trimming: 6 bases; junction bases outside the gene matches: 14. This CDR3 is CASSPVRGPIGDTQYF. The CDR3 nucleotides are TGTGCCAGCAGCCCCGTTAGGGGGCCTATCGGGGATACGCAGTATTTT.

There are a few counts of this clonotype. This rearrangement joins TRBV7-3 to TRBJ2-1; TRBD2 matches 8 bases. The CDR3 totals 16 residues. Germline V gives CDR1 SGHTA, CDR2 FQGTGA. V lost 5 bases, J lost 4 bases, and 10 bases stayed unmatched. CDR3 amino acids: CASSANGGAAYNEQFF. CDR3 coding DNA: TGTGCCAGCAGCGCCAACGGGGGGGCCGCTTACAATGAGCAGTTCTTC. Full variable domain (rest looked up from reference TRBV7-3 and TRBJ2-1): GAGVSQTPSNKVTEKGKYVELRCDPISGHTALYWYRQSLGQGPEFLIYFQGTGAADDSGLPNDRFFAVRPEGSVSTLKIQRTERGDSAVYLCASSANGGAAYNEQFFGPGTRLTVL.

The chain carries TRBV4-3 and TRBJ2-3, with 13 bases that match TRBD2. Germline loops: CDR1 LGHNA, CDR2 YSLEER. J gave up 2 bases and V 3 bases, and 11 bases lay outside the gene matches. The CDR3 runs to 19 residues. As DNA, the CDR3 is TGCGCCAGCAGCCACCGGGGACTAGCGGGGCCTATTAACACAGATACGCAGTATTTT. Protein: CASSHRGLAGPINTDTQYF.

This clonotype was found a few times. Written as DNA, the CDR3 is TGTGCCAGCAGCCAAGGGGTACCAGATACGCAGTATTTT. It translates to CASSQGVPDTQYF. This sequence joins TRBV4-2 and TRBJ2-3; D not certain. V lost 1 base, J lost 4 bases, and 6 bases lay in between. The CDR3 totals 13 residues. The V gene's germline CDR1 is LGHNA and CDR2 YNFKEQ.

V gene TRBV5-5 combines with J gene TRBJ2-1; 11 nucleotides agree with TRBD2. This CDR3 is 15 amino acids long. Germline V lookup: CDR1 SGHKS, CDR2 YYEKEE (reference sequence). The V and J ends lost 6 bases and 1 base, in that order; junction bases with no gene match: 3. The DNA for the CDR3 is TGTGCCAGCAATAGCGGGGGGGGGTCCTACAATGAGCAGTTCTTC. Translating it yields CASNSGGGSYNEQFF.

This chain uses TRBV24-1 with TRBJ1-1; D is ambiguous. The CDR3 has 11 amino acids. Germline-derived CDR1 and CDR2 are KGHDR and SFDVKD. V was trimmed by 3 bases and J by 12 bases, leaving 10 bases between them. The CDR3 is CATSDTLVTFF. The CDR3 nucleotides are TGTGCCACCAGTGATACGCTAGTGACTTTCTTT.

This clonotype was seen only a few times. This sequence joins TRBV6-2 or TRBV6-3 and TRBJ2-5; D gene unclear. V lost 8 bases and J lost 4, with 8 bases in between. From germline, CDR1 is MNHEY and CDR2 SVGEGT. CDR3 size: 11 residues. The CDR3, as DNA: TGTGCCAGCGGAGTAGCAGAGACCCAGTACTTC. It is translated as CASGVAETQYF.

The chain uses TRBV12-3 or TRBV12-4 and TRBJ2-7; D may be TRBD2 (6 bases). The germline V and J ends were trimmed by 2 bases and 6 bases, with 8 bases remaining between them. The CDR3 is 12 amino acids. This CDR3 is CASSLTSSEQYF. In DNA, the CDR3 is TGTGCCAGCAGTTTAACTAGCAGCGAGCAGTACTTC.

This clonotype has a count of ten or more. This sequence joins TRBV6-1 and TRBJ1-3; TRBD1 matches at 9 bases. The CDR3 covers 15 residues. CDR1 MNHNS and CDR2 SASEGT come from the germline V gene. Trimming took 7 bases from V and 2 from J; bases not matched to a gene: 6. The DNA of the CDR3 is TGTGCCAGCACGGGACAGGGTGTCACTGGAAACACCATATATTTT. Translated: CASTGQGVTGNTIYF.

This clonotype was recorded many times. V usage is TRBV29-1 and J usage is TRBJ1-1; TRBD1 is a possible D gene (6 bases). CDR1 SQVTM and CDR2 ANQGSEA come from the germline V gene. The CDR3 totals 13 residues. Trimming shortened V by 3 bases and J by 4 bases, and 12 bases separated the two germline ends. This CDR3 reads CSVDTGSSTEAFF. The CDR3 DNA reads TGCAGCGTTGACACAGGGTCGTCCACTGAAGCTTTCTTT.